This T cell receptor (beta chain) originates from a study of shared clonotypes between healthy human individuals (dated by TCRdb to 2020 to 2022). With regard to the full study: The cohort included three men and two women between 18 and 49 years of age. Libraries were prepared and TCR repertoires were sequenced by different laboratories using diverse techniques, in order to increase sequencing depth and limit assay-specific biases. Blood TCR repertoires of roughly five healthy adults were deeply sequenced to estimate repertoire size and the extent of clonotype sharing between individuals. For each donor, three plates each were used for CD4 naive and CD4 memory, two plates were used for CD8 naive, and one plate was used for CD8 memory. Each donor's leukapheresis produced roughly between roughly 0.85 and 10 billion PBMCs. Study-wide conclusions, independent of this receptor: Around 5% of naive CD4, roughly 3.5% of naive CD8, approximately 2% of memory CD4, and 0.4% of memory CD8 clonotypes were shared across a few donors. Naive subsets generally had larger estimated clonotype richness than memory subsets. Compared with non-shared clonotypes, clonotypes shared by all four sorted-subset donors had higher generation probabilities. Based on pairwise subsampling, the degree of clonotype sharing among donors was expected to be affected by sequencing depth. Sampling was restricted to blood, and TCR repertoires in tissues likely differ from the TCR repertoires found in blood. Even with the large sequencing depth, rarefaction of the sorted-subset datasets indicated that sequencing was incomplete. The genetic and exposure-history diversity represented was limited by the small number of donors.

TCR CDR3 regions were amplified from genomic DNA by multiplex PCR using the deep immunoSEQ assay. Extracted genomic DNA from each cell subset was spread evenly across all wells of several immunoSEQ 96-well plates, with each plate serving as a replicate. Each replicate PCR for sorted subsets received about 180 ng genomic DNA, equal to about 29,000 T cell genomes. Purified libraries were quantified with a Qubit 3.0 fluorometer, sized on a Bioanalyzer 2100, and re-quantified with the KAPA Library Quantification kit. A separate single-read 150-cycle Illumina NextSeq 550 flow cell was used to sequence each immunoSEQ 96-well plate. The authors' pipeline ran thus. Because the immunoSEQ output included only junctional sequences and no quality scores, the filtering could not be the same as the filtering used for full-length reads. Sequences were annotated with PyIR, a Python wrapper for IgBLAST v1.9, and V/J genes and CDR3 were assigned using IMGT germline references. Reads with weak V/J assignments (E-value above 1e-6), missing CDR3, stop codons, out-of-frame junctions, or ambiguous translated residues were removed. V3J clonotypes were defined as sequences sharing the same inferred V gene, J gene, and CDR3 amino acid sequence. The percentage overlap between two repertoires was calculated by dividing the number of shared unique clonotypes by the size of the smaller repertoire. Three approaches were used to assess repertoire richness: RTK rarefaction, the Chao1 estimator, and Recon v2.1 estimates of unobserved clonotypes. OLGA was used to compute generation probabilities for all TCRbeta clonotypes that the gDNA method yielded from a handful of donors. The immuneACCESS repertoire file appears here via TCRdb, limited to in-frame rearrangements. These files lack a portion of the clones; in checked studies, under half of the deficit traces to unresolved V genes, and the cause of the others is not known. The V and J calls and the clone size are those of that table, but D and trimming were determined from the DNA. The sample yields some 2,500,000 clones; 93% were counted once. The top ten clonotypes cover around 0.37% of the sample.

Donors were healthy HIV-negative adults with no recently reported acute infections or vaccinations. Every donor was a Caucasian adult living in Nashville, Tennessee, USA. CD4+ T cells were enriched by magnetic negative selection, after which naive cells were positively selected on CD45RA and the negative fraction was taken as the memory subset. After blood collection by leukapheresis, PBMCs were isolated using Ficoll-Histopaque density gradient centrifugation and then cryopreserved in the vapor phase of liquid nitrogen. Analytical flow cytometry was used to check the purity and quantity of every magnetically sorted T cell population. Each sorted fraction had its genomic DNA isolated and then quantified by UV absorbance on a Nanodrop 2000c. This clone was observed once. Its antigen is currently not known. Base qualities are not provided; no much larger clone lies one nucleotide away. The clonotype comes from a man younger than 35 in good health. Some clones in this sample may be carry-over from other donors' samples. Sequencing was performed on naive CD4+ T cells from PBMCs. The sample's cell subset or site, from its label and the paper: CD45RA+ positively selected.

The CDR3 protein: CASGLQNTIYF. The nucleotides read TGTGCTAGTGGTTTGCAAAACACCATATATTTT. Recombination connected TRBV12-5 to TRBJ1-3, with the identity of the D gene unclear. From its cysteine to its phenylalanine, the CDR3 spans 11 amino acids. Of all the DNA, just the CDR3 is kept, 33 bases in frame from base 1. V and J are truncated by 2 bases and 6 bases respectively, leaving an intervening sequence of 2 bases. The germline V gene specifies LGHNT as CDR1 and FRNRAP as CDR2.